There are many counts of the clone carrying this T cell receptor (beta chain). The CDR3 has 14 amino acids. Germline CDR1 and CDR2: MNHNS and SASEGT. V lost 4 bases to trimming and J lost 5 bases; unmatched junction nucleotides: 5. These data belong to a study of glioma-infiltrating T cells. TCR alpha and beta CDR3 regions were amplified from RNA using iRepertoire nested multiplex PCR. Each CDR3 protein gets one entry after TCRdb re-called the multiplex PCR reads with MiXCR. The sample lists approximately 400,000 distinct CDR3 sequences; roughly two fifths were seen once. This clonotype was obtained from a human donor with low-grade glioma or glioblastoma, undergoing nonglioma brain surgery, or in good health (not recorded which). Material for sequencing was glioma tissue, nonneoplastic brain tissue, or PBMCs (not recorded which). V is TRBV6-1 and J is TRBJ2-1; 7 bases line up with TRBD1. Written as DNA, the CDR3 is TGTGCCAGCAGTGGACAGGGTCCGAACAATGAGCAGTTCTTC. It is translated as CASSGQGPNNEQFF.